This T cell receptor beta chain emerged from a study of cytomegalovirus exposure and HLA in healthy donors. Study-wide results and limits: HLA alleles showed associations with around 15,000 TCR beta sequences in a later analysis, at a 0.05 false discovery rate.

The CDR3 covers 18 residues. Looked up from germline, CDR1 is KGHSH and CDR2 is LQKENI. Trimming stripped 3 bases from V and 2 bases from J, with 20 bases between. The primer mix had 60 Vbeta and 13 Jbeta primers. The table came from immunoSEQ multiplex PCR; TCRdb's copy has only in-frame clones and leaves some out. This table holds about 96,000 clones, around 79% found once. Remarks on this clone: The antigen remains undetermined.

The J gene is TRBJ1-5, the V gene TRBV18; weak D call: TRBD1 (6 bases). The source is a woman aged 70-85 years in good health and CMV-seropositive. The sample was PBMCs. CDR3: CASSPPSGGAGGNQPQHF. CDR3 in DNA: TGTGCCAGCTCACCGCCCTCGGGGGGGGCCGGGGGCAATCAGCCCCAGCATTTT.